This entry lists 20 T cell receptor beta chains sequenced from one sample in a study of early T cells in non-severe SARS-CoV-2 infection. TCRdb analysed the 5' RACE reads with MiXCR anew, one entry per CDR3 protein. The sample shows around 78,000 distinct CDR3 sequences, about 14% of them seen only once. Sequencing used whole blood. Receptors were obtained from an adult who was a healthcare worker with PCR-confirmed SARS-CoV-2 infection or an uninfected control (not recorded which).

The gene calls are TRBV12-3 or TRBV12-4 and TRBJ2-4; no definite D call. The CDR3 extends over 16 amino acids. V dropped 6 bases and J dropped 1 base, with 16 bases sitting between them. The CDR3 region has the DNA TGTGCCAGCAGATCCCAGACGGGCGTCGCCAAAAACATTCAGTACTTC. Residues: CASRSQTGVAKNIQYF.

This clonotype was recorded a few times. The rearrangement links TRBV10-2 to TRBJ2-2; D not resolved. This CDR3 is 14 amino acids long. Trimming took 5 bases from V and 1 from J, leaving 8 bases between them. The germline gives CDR1 WSHSY, CDR2 SAAADI. CDR3 DNA sequence: TGCGCCAGCAGTCCTGACCAGAACACCGGGGAGCTGTTTTTT. Translating gives CASSPDQNTGELFF.

The V gene is TRBV6-5, the J gene TRBJ2-1, with 7 bases aligning to TRBD2. Germline V CDR1 and CDR2: MNHEY, SVGAGI. V lost 6 bases, J lost 0 bases, and 8 bases stayed unmatched. The CDR3 extends over 16 amino acids. This CDR3 is CASRRLAMSSYNEQFF. The CDR3, as DNA: TGTGCCAGCAGGAGACTAGCTATGAGCTCCTACAATGAGCAGTTCTTC.

This clonotype came up many times. The chain couples TRBV5-1 to TRBJ2-5, with D possibly TRBD1 on 6 matching bases. This CDR3 has 15 amino acids. The V end lost 3 bases, the J end lost 2 bases, and 14 bases lay between the germline ends. Per germline, CDR1 SGHRS and CDR2 YFSETQ. DNA of the CDR3: TGCGCCAGCAGCTGGTCAGACAGGACGCAAGAGACCCAGTACTTC. Translation: CASSWSDRTQETQYF.

This clonotype was detected ten times or more. The rearrangement uses TRBV6-4 and TRBJ1-5; maybe TRBD1 (5 bases). In germline, CDR1 is MRHNA, CDR2 SNTAGT. The V end was cut by 4 bases, the J end by 2 bases, with 12 bases between. The CDR3 consists of 15 residues. In DNA form, the CDR3 reads TGTGCCAGCAGTGTGGGGGAGAAGGGCAATCAGCCCCAGCATTTT. Encoded protein: CASSVGEKGNQPQHF.

There are a few counts of this clonotype. This sequence joins TRBV5-5 and TRBJ2-2; 8 bases match TRBD2. Trimming took 4 bases from V and 4 from J; bases not matched to a gene: 6. Germline-derived CDR1 and CDR2 are SGHKS and YYEKEE (reference sequence). The CDR3 covers 15 residues. CDR3 amino acids: CASSPPGRVTGELFF. Written as DNA, the CDR3 is TGTGCCAGCAGCCCACCCGGGAGGGTCACCGGGGAGCTGTTTTTT. The full variable domain, in which reference TRBV5-5 and TRBJ2-2 provide the parts outside the CDR3, is DAGVTQSPTHLIKTRGQQVTLRCSPISGHKSVSWYQQVLGQGPQFIFQYYEKEERGRGNFPDRFSARQFPNYSSELNVNALLLGDSALYLCASSPPGRVTGELFFGEGSRLTVL.

The rearrangement links TRBV3-1 to TRBJ2-2; D remains unclear. CDR1 and CDR2 (germline): LGHDT, YNNKEL (reference sequence). The CDR3 consists of 12 residues. Trimming left V 4 bases short and J 3 bases short, with 3 bases between. CDR3 sequence: CASSPYTGELFF. CDR3 sequence (DNA): TGTGCCAGCAGCCCATACACCGGGGAGCTGTTTTTT.

This clonotype has ten or more counts. The chain employs TRBV6-1 and TRBJ2-7; D ambiguous. The CDR3 runs to 12 residues. In germline, CDR1 is MNHNS, CDR2 SASEGT. Trimming left V 6 bases short and J 3 bases short, with 9 bases between. CDR3 nucleotide sequence: TGTGCCAGCAGGATAGACCGCTACGAGCAGTACTTC. This sequence encodes CASRIDRYEQYF.

This clonotype was seen a handful of times. The rearrangement links TRBV5-1 to TRBJ1-1; no clear D gene. This CDR3 has 13 amino acids. V lost 1 base and J 1 base, leaving 5 bases between the germline ends. CDR1 and CDR2 (germline): SGHRS, YFSETQ. CDR3 bases: TGCGCCAGCAGCTTGCCAGGGAACACTGAAGCTTTCTTT. It specifies CASSLPGNTEAFF.

Note on this clonotype: This may come from a read error, since a much larger clone is one base off. The chain carries TRBV12-3 or TRBV12-4 and TRBJ1-5; D is perhaps TRBD1 (5 bases). CDR3 size: 14 residues. V was clipped by 6 bases and J by 12 bases, with 21 bases between them. CDR3 bases: TGTGCCAGCAGCCCGATACAGAAGTCAGGGCGCCAGCATTTT. Its translation is CASSPIQKSGRQHF.

The chain carries TRBV12-3 or TRBV12-4 and TRBJ2-5, with 13 bases lining up with TRBD2. Trimming at V came to 6 bases and at J to 5 bases, leaving 15 bases not matched to a gene. The CDR3 length is 18 residues. CDR3: CASSIGTSGASVEETQYF. The CDR3 DNA sequence: TGTGCCAGCAGCATAGGGACTAGCGGGGCTTCCGTAGAGGAGACCCAGTACTTC.

At least ten counts were recorded for this clonotype. The chain has TRBV12-3 or TRBV12-4 and TRBJ2-7; D possibly corresponds to TRBD1 (6 bases). The germline V and J ends were trimmed by 5 bases and 7 bases, with 18 bases remaining between them. CDR3 length equals 14 residues. CDR3 protein: CASSPQGKGPEQYF. CDR3 in DNA: TGTGCCAGCAGTCCCCAGGGGAAGGGACCGGAGCAGTACTTC.

As concerns this clonotype: A much larger clone lies a single base off, so this may be a read error. The chain has TRBV4-1 and TRBJ1-4; 10 nucleotides line up with TRBD1. This CDR3 region has 18 residues. Germline V gives CDR1 MGHRA, CDR2 YSYEKL. In DNA, the CDR3 is TGCGCCATCAGCCAAGTCCGACTTGCGACAGGGGGCAATGAAAAACTGTTTTTT. Protein: CAISQVRLATGGNEKLFF.

A few counts support this clonotype. V is TRBV18 and J is TRBJ1-1, with 7 bases aligning to TRBD1. From germline, CDR1 is KGHSH and CDR2 LQKENI. V shed 3 bases and J 5 bases; nucleotides not matched to a gene: 3. CDR3 length: 13 residues. CDR3: CASSPQGGTEAFF. The CDR3 coding sequence is TGTGCCAGCTCACCGCAGGGGGGAACTGAAGCTTTCTTT.

V is TRBV20-1 and J is TRBJ2-7; no definite D call. V shed 0 bases and J shed 4 bases, with 13 bases lying between them. The CDR3 covers 14 residues. Germline assignment: CDR1 DFQATT and CDR2 SNEGSKA (reference sequence). The CDR3: CSARDINGYYEQYF. The CDR3 DNA sequence: TGCAGTGCTAGAGATATCAATGGCTATTACGAGCAGTACTTC.

This clonotype was seen ten or more times. The J gene is TRBJ2-1, the V gene TRBV6-5; D is possibly TRBD1 (7 bases). The V end was cut by 6 bases, the J end by 10 bases, with 22 bases between. CDR3 length: 15 amino acids. The germline V gene encodes CDR1 MNHEY and CDR2 SVGAGI. The CDR3 DNA sequence: TGTGCCAGCAGCCCCGGTCAGGGGGGCTTACGGGAGCAGTTCTTC. It is translated as CASSPGQGGLREQFF.

This clonotype was seen repeatedly, ten times or more. The V call is TRBV7-3, the J call TRBJ2-5, with TRBD2 matching 11 bases. Germline V lookup: CDR1 SGHTA, CDR2 FQGTGA. Trimming removed 5 bases from V and 5 bases from J; junction bases left unmatched: 7. The CDR3 extends over 15 amino acids. The CDR3 DNA reads TGTGCCAGCAGCCGCGGGACTAGCGGAGGGGAGACCCAGTACTTC. This translates into CASSRGTSGGETQYF.

This clonotype was seen only a few times. The rearrangement links TRBV7-6 to TRBJ2-2; D perhaps matches TRBD1 (6 bases). This CDR3 has 13 amino acids. The germline V gene has CDR1 SGHVS and CDR2 FNYEAQ. The ends were cut back, 6 bases at V and 6 bases at J, with 11 bases in the middle. The CDR3 sequence is CASSETGAGELFF. The DNA for the CDR3 is TGTGCCAGCAGTGAGACAGGAGCCGGGGAGCTGTTTTTT.

Many counts were recorded for this clonotype. The V gene is TRBV2, the J gene TRBJ2-7; 7 bases are shared with TRBD1. V lost 6 bases and J lost 6; bases outside the gene matches: 8. Germline CDR1 reads SNHLY; CDR2 reads FYNNEI. The CDR3 loop spans 13 amino acids. As DNA, the CDR3 is TGTGCCAGCAGAAGCCAGGGGGTCGGCGAGCAGTACTTC. Its protein product is CASRSQGVGEQYF.

This chain links TRBV4-1 with TRBJ2-5; 9 bases match TRBD2. V lost 2 bases to trimming and J lost 3 bases; unmatched junction nucleotides: 7. Germline V gene data show CDR1 as MGHRA and CDR2 as YSYEKL. The CDR3 spans 16 residues. The DNA for the CDR3 is TGCGCCAGCAGCCAATTTGAAGCGGGAGGTAAAGAGACCCAGTACTTC. Amino acid sequence: CASSQFEAGGKETQYF.